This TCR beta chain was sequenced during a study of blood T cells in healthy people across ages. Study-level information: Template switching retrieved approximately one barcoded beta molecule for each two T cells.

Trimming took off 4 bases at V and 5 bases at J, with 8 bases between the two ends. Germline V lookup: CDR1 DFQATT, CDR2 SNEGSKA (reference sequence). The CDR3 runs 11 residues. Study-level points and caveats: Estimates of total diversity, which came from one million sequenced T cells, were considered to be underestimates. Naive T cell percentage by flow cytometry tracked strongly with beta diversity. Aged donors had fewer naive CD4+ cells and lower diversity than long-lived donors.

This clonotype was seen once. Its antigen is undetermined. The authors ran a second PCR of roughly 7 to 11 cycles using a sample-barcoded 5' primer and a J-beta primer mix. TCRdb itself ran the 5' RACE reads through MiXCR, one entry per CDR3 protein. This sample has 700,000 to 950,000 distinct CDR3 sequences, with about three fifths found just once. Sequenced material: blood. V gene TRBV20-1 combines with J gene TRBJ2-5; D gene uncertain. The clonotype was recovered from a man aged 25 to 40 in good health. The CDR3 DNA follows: TGCAGTGCTATCTGGCGGGAGACCCAGTACTTC. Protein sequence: CSAIWRETQYF.